A selection of T cell receptor beta chains follows, all from one sample in a study of cytomegalovirus exposure and HLA in healthy donors. Profiled with immunoSEQ multiplex PCR; TCRdb holds only in-frame clones, not every one. In the table there are about 190,000 clones, approximately 88% of which are singletons. Sequencing was done on a sample of PBMCs. The source of these receptors is a boy aged 2 to 10 in good health and CMV-seronegative. CDR3s leave out the opening cysteine and the closing phenylalanine or tryptophan.

V	J	CDR3
TRBV6-1	TRBJ1-6	ASLMAQDSPLH
TRBV5-1	TRBJ2-1	ASSLLAASNNEQF
TRBV5-1	TRBJ1-1	ASSPGGSMVPEAF
TRBV9	TRBJ2-1	ASSIGLAEAYDNEQF
TRBV2	TRBJ1-5	ASSEGQGANYQPQH
TRBV29-1	TRBJ1-2	SVYRAGGYT
TRBV11-2	TRBJ1-2	ASSLDSGTGSRGYGYT
TRBV19	TRBJ2-3	ASSIVGGPLY
TRBV27	TRBJ2-7	ASSKTGQGAYYEQY
TRBV15	TRBJ2-7	ATSHELGGSYEQY
TRBV9	TRBJ2-2	ASSPNPDRLGGELF
TRBV7-9	TRBJ1-1	ASSLAPRSGRDTEAF
TRBV7-2	TRBJ1-1	ASSLTGNTEAF
TRBV5-1	TRBJ2-3	ASSLGGLAGGTTDTQY
TRBV5-6	TRBJ2-7	ASSLWSGTGVGEQY
TRBV4-1	TRBJ2-1	ASSPFRDTRDEQF
TRBV7-2	TRBJ2-5	ASSLLAGRQETQY
TRBV6-5	TRBJ2-2	ASSFDTGVPGELF
TRBV4-3	TRBJ2-2	ASSHTGGTGELF
TRBV9	TRBJ2-2	ASNRDGTGELF
TRBV6-5	TRBJ2-5	ASGQSRETQY
TRBV9	TRBJ1-6	ATNEGAQNSPLH
TRBV9	TRBJ1-3	ASSVSSLAGNTIY
TRBV6-1	TRBJ2-7	ASSEGGTGGYEQY
TRBV7-9	TRBJ2-3	ASSTQAQDWGTDTQY
TRBV4-1	TRBJ2-7	ASSQDPGLAGGNQNEQY
TRBV7-7	TRBJ2-3	ASSTGLAGVNTQY
TRBV5-6	TRBJ1-5	ASSLGTGDQPQH
TRBV7-9	TRBJ2-5	SSSLASGTQIGETQY
TRBV7-9	TRBJ1-1	ASSAFDEAF
TRBV9	TRBJ2-1	ASSVARLAAYNEQF
TRBV5-8	TRBJ1-5	ASSSDRVYPQH